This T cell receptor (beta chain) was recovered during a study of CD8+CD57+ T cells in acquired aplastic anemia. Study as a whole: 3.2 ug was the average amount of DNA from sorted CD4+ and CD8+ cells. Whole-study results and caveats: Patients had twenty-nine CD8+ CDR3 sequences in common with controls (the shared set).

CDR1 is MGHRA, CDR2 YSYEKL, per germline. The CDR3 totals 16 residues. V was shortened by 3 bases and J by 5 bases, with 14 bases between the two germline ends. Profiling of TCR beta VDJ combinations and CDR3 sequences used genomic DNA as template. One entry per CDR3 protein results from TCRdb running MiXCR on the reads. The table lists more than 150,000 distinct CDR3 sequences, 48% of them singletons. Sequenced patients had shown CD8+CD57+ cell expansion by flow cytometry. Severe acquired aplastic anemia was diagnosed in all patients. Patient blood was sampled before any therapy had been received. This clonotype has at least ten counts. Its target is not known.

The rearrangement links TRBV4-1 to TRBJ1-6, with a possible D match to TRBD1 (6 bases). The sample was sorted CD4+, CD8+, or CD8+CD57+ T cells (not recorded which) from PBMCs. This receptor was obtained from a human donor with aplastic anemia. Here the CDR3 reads CASSHQQGSDNSPLHF. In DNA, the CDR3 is TGCGCCAGCAGCCACCAACAGGGATCGGATAATTCACCCCTCCACTTT.